The entry below gives a single TCR beta chain sequence along with its context. Per the original data handling: Reference gene primer amplification gave estimated nucleated cell counts. Profiling relied on immunoSEQ multiplex PCR, and the TCRdb table lists in-frame clones only, not all of them. That table supplies the V and J calls and clone size; D and trimming were determined from the DNA. The sample yields 23,000 or so clones, around 90% seen once. The sample originates from a study of blood T cell repertoires in COVID-19. For the study at large: Acute and convalescent COVID-19 specimens originated in the United States, Italy and Spain. Sources were T cells, B-cell-depleted T cells, or PBMCs; the material itself was cDNA or gDNA.

The receptor's source is a human donor in a cohort sampled during active COVID-19. The sample was peripheral blood.

This chain's CDR3 is CASRRSGGKYYEQYF. The CDR3 DNA reads TGTGCCAGCAGGCGAAGCGGGGGAAAGTACTACGAGCAGTACTTC. The chain carries TRBV7-3 and TRBJ2-7; TRBD2 agrees at 8 bases. The CDR3 consists of 15 residues. CDR1 is SGHTA and CDR2 is FQGTGA in the germline V gene. The junction had 10 bases not matched to a gene; V was cut back by 6 bases and J by 3 bases.